This entry is about one T cell receptor (beta chain). No antigen is known for it. The data derive from a study of blood T cells in healthy people across ages. General study findings and limits: It was held that the diversity estimates obtained from one million T cells were underestimates.

The CDR3 has 14 residues. CDR1 is DFQATT, CDR2 SNEGSKA, per germline (reference sequence). Deletions cut 0 bases from V and 7 bases from J, with 16 bases between. With a J-beta primer mix and a sample-barcoded 5' primer, a second PCR ran roughly 6 to 12 cycles. TCRdb reprocessed the 5' RACE reads with MiXCR, giving one entry per CDR3 protein. The sample has some 640,000 distinct CDR3 sequences, about 30% seen once. Those donating, healthy Caucasian individuals from Russia, were aged roughly 6 to 90. Source material: blood. The TCR sequence derives from an elderly woman in good health. The chain recombines TRBV20-1 with TRBJ2-7, with D maybe TRBD1 (6 bases). The CDR3 region is CSARDAGARNEQYF. CDR3 bases: TGCAGTGCTAGAGACGCAGGGGCTCGCAATGAGCAGTACTTC.